The sequence of this TCR beta chain was determined in a study of blood T cell repertoires in COVID-19. V lost 5 bases, J lost 0 bases, and 4 bases stayed unmatched. Germline values: CDR1 SGHTA, CDR2 FQGNSA. This CDR3 is built from 16 residues. Profiled with immunoSEQ multiplex PCR; TCRdb holds only in-frame clones, not every one. The sample consists of 150,000 or so clones, 75% to 90% of them appearing once. The clonotype was recovered from a middle-aged woman who had been exposed to COVID-19. The sample comprised PBMCs or T cells enriched from blood (not recorded which). The chain employs TRBV7-2 and TRBJ1-3, with TRBD1 identical over 10 bases. The CDR3 is CASSPRTGGSGNTIYF. CDR3 DNA sequence: TGTGCCAGCAGCCCGAGGACAGGGGGCTCTGGAAACACCATATATTTT.